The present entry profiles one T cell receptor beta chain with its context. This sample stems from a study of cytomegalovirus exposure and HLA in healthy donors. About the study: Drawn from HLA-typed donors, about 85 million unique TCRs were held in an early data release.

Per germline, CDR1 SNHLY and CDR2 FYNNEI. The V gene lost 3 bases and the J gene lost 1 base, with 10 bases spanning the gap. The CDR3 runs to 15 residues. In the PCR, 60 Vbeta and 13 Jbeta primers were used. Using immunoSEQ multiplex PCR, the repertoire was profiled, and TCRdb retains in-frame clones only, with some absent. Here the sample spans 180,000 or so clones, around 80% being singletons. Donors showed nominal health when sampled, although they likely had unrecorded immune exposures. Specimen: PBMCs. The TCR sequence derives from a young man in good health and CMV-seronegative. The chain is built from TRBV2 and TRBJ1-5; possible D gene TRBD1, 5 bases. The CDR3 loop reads CASSDKGESNQPQHF. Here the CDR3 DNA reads TGTGCCAGCAGTGATAAAGGGGAAAGCAATCAGCCCCAGCATTTT.